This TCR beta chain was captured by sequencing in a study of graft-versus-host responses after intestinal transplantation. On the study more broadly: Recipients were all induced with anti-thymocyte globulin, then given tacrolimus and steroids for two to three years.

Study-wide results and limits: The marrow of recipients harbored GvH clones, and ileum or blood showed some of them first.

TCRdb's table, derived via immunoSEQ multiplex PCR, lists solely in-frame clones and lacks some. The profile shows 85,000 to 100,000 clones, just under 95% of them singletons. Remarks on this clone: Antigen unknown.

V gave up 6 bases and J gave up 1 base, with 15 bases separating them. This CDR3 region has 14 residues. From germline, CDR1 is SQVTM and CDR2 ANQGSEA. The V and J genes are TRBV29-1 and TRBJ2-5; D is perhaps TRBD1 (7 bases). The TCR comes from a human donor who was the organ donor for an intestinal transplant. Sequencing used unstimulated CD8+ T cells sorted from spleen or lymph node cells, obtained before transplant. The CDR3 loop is CSVLGGTVQETQYF. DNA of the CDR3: TGCAGCGTACTGGGCGGGACAGTCCAAGAGACCCAGTACTTC.